The rows below give T cell receptor beta chains drawn from one sample of a study of T cell responses to AZD1222 COVID-19 vaccine. Measured with immunoSEQ multiplex PCR; TCRdb has only the in-frame clones, and not every one. The sample records around 99,000 clones, roughly 87% being singletons. Specimen: peripheral blood, collected on day 0 of AZD1222 vaccination. These receptors all come from an adult in good health. CDR3s include the opening cysteine and the closing phenylalanine or tryptophan. The D gene is left open where the match is weak. Not all rows give a size; the values are once, few, many and, for expanded clones, a class.

v_gene	d_gene	j_gene	abundance	CDR3nt	CDR3aa
TRBV27	.	TRBJ1-6	few	TGTGCCAGCAGCTTAAGGGATTATTCACCCCTCCACTTT	CASSLRDYSPLHF
TRBV5-4	.	TRBJ1-6	.	TGTGCCAGCAGCTTGGGCGGGGGTGCTTATAATTCACCCCTCCACTTT	CASSLGGGAYNSPLHF
TRBV18	.	TRBJ2-6	.	TGTGCCAGCTCACCAGCTGGGGCCAACGTCCTGACTTTC	CASSPAGANVLTF
TRBV19	.	TRBJ1-2	.	TGTGGCAGAGTGGGGGCGGACTATGGCTACACCTTC	CGRVGADYGYTF
TRBV4-3	TRBD2	TRBJ2-1	.	TGCGCCAGCAGCCAGAATCGGTGGGCCCCGGGACTAGCGGATGAGCAGTTCTTC	CASSQNRWAPGLADEQFF
TRBV18	.	TRBJ2-3	.	TGTGCCAGCTCACCACGGGCGGGGGCCAGGGGAGCAGATACGCAGTATTTT	CASSPRAGARGADTQYF
TRBV12-3/TRBV12-4	.	TRBJ1-1	.	TGTGCCAGCAGTTGGGAGGGGTTGGAAGCTTTCTTT	CASSWEGLEAFF
TRBV6-4	TRBD2	TRBJ2-1	.	TGTGCCAGCAGTCTGACTAGCGGGACGAACAATGAGCAGTTCTTC	CASSLTSGTNNEQFF
TRBV18	TRBD1	TRBJ1-4	.	TGTGCCAGCTCACCTCCCGACAGGGGGCCTGGTGAAAAACTGTTTTTT	CASSPPDRGPGEKLFF
TRBV18	.	TRBJ1-4	.	TGTGCCAGCTCACTTACAGGGCCTGGTAATGAAAAACTGTTTTTT	CASSLTGPGNEKLFF
TRBV30	.	TRBJ1-3	.	TGTGCCTGGAGTGTACGGGCAGCTTCTGGAAACACCATATATTTT	CAWSVRAASGNTIYF
TRBV9	.	TRBJ2-2	.	TGTGCCAGCAGCGTAGTAGTGGGTTCGAACACCGGGGAGCTGTTTTTT	CASSVVVGSNTGELFF
TRBV12-3/TRBV12-4	.	TRBJ1-2	.	TGTGCCAGCAGTTCCCTGAGGGACAGCTACACCTTC	CASSSLRDSYTF
TRBV7-9	.	TRBJ2-3	.	TGTGCCACCTTACGACTAAGCGGGTCCACAGATACGCAGTATTTT	CATLRLSGSTDTQYF
TRBV5-4	.	TRBJ1-1	.	TGTGCCAGCAGCTTGGAAAGGTTGAACACTGAAGCTTTCTTT	CASSLERLNTEAFF
TRBV7-3	TRBD2	TRBJ2-1	once	TGTGCCAGCAGCTTAGCGGGGGGGAAAAGCTCCTACAATGAGCAGTTCTTC	CASSLAGGKSSYNEQFF
TRBV9	TRBD2	TRBJ2-3	few	TGTGCCAGCAGCTTCCGTGGAGCGGGGGCCGGGACAGATACGCAGTATTTT	CASSFRGAGAGTDTQYF
TRBV3-1/TRBV3-2	.	TRBJ1-3	.	TGTGCCAGCAGAAGCGACTCTGGAAACACCATATATTTT	CASRSDSGNTIYF
TRBV24-1	.	TRBJ1-1	.	TGTGCCACCAGTGACGCGGGGGCGAGGACTGAAGCTTTCTTT	CATSDAGARTEAFF
TRBV28	.	TRBJ1-6	.	TGTGCCAGCAGTAAAAGCTCCTATAATTCACCCCTCCACTTT	CASSKSSYNSPLHF
TRBV5-6	.	TRBJ2-5	.	TGTGCCAGCAGCTTGGGGTCCAGCCAAGAGACCCAGTACTTC	CASSLGSSQETQYF
TRBV14	TRBD1	TRBJ1-3	.	TGTGCCAGCAGCCCCTGGACAGGTTACTACTCTGGAAACACCATATATTTT	CASSPWTGYYSGNTIYF
TRBV19	TRBD1	TRBJ1-5	.	TGTGCCAGTAGTATCCGGACAGGGGAGAGCAATCAGCCCCAGCATTTT	CASSIRTGESNQPQHF
TRBV30	.	TRBJ2-3	.	TGTGCCTGCCGGAACACAGATACGCAGTATTTT	CACRNTDTQYF
TRBV9	TRBD1	TRBJ2-3	.	TGTGCCAGCAGCGTACCCGGGACAGAACGCACAGATACGCAGTATTTT	CASSVPGTERTDTQYF
TRBV5-1	.	TRBJ1-1	.	TGCGCCAGCAGGGACGCCTTGAACACTGAAGCTTTCTTT	CASRDALNTEAFF
TRBV6-5	.	TRBJ2-3	.	TGTGCCAGCAGTTCAAGCACAGATACGCAGTATTTT	CASSSSTDTQYF
TRBV7-2	.	TRBJ1-4	.	TGTGCCAGCACCGGACAGTCTGTCGAAAAACTGTTTTTT	CASTGQSVEKLFF
TRBV18	.	TRBJ2-1	.	TGTGCCAGCTCACCGAGGGGGGGAATTAAAACTGATGAGCAGTTCTTC	CASSPRGGIKTDEQFF
TRBV9	TRBD2	TRBJ2-5	.	TGTGCCAGCAGCGTAGAAGCTAGCGGGGTTTCGGCCGAAGAGACCCAGTACTTC	CASSVEASGVSAEETQYF
TRBV20-1	TRBD1	TRBJ1-1	.	TGCAGTGCTAGATCAGGACAGGGGCGCTTCTTT	CSARSGQGRFF
TRBV7-9	.	TRBJ1-3	once	TGTGCCAGCAGCTTAGTCAGGGGCTCTTTTGGAAACACCATATATTTT	CASSLVRGSFGNTIYF
TRBV19	TRBD2	TRBJ2-1	once	TGTGCCAGTAGTGTATTAGCGGGGGGGCGTTCGTCCGAGCAGTTCTTC	CASSVLAGGRSSEQFF
TRBV6-5	.	TRBJ2-7	.	TGTGCCAGCAGGACTGGGAACTCCTACGAGCAGTACTTC	CASRTGNSYEQYF
TRBV7-3	.	TRBJ1-1	.	TGTGCCAGCAGCTTATACCCCGGGAACACTGAAGCTTTCTTT	CASSLYPGNTEAFF
TRBV19	.	TRBJ1-5	.	TGTGCCAGTAGTATAAAAGGGGGAGGGACGGGCAATCAGCCCCAGCATTTT	CASSIKGGGTGNQPQHF
TRBV6-2/TRBV6-3	TRBD2	TRBJ2-3	.	TGTGCCAGCAGTTCGGGACTAGCGGACGGCACAGATACGCAGTATTTT	CASSSGLADGTDTQYF
TRBV30	.	TRBJ1-1	.	TGTGCCTGGAGTGCAGGACAGAGGAACACTGAAGCTTTCTTT	CAWSAGQRNTEAFF
TRBV2	.	TRBJ2-7	.	TGTGCCAGCAGTGAGACGGGATTTAGCTCCTACGAGCAGTACTTC	CASSETGFSSYEQYF
TRBV5-6	.	TRBJ1-3	.	TGTGCCAGCAGCTTGGTCAGCGGAAACACCATATATTTT	CASSLVSGNTIYF
TRBV4-2	TRBD2	TRBJ2-7	.	TGTGCCAGCAGCCAAGAAAACGGGAGGGCCGACGAGCAGTACTTC	CASSQENGRADEQYF
TRBV5-1	.	TRBJ2-7	.	TGCGCCAGCAGCTCCTCGGCAGGGGTGGTTGAGCAGTACTTC	CASSSSAGVVEQYF
TRBV7-2	TRBD2	TRBJ2-7	few	TGTGCCAGCAGCCCTTGGGCAAGCGGGACCTACGAGCAGTACTTC	CASSPWASGTYEQYF
TRBV28	.	TRBJ2-3	.	TGTGCCAGCAGTCGCCGACTAGTGGATACGCAGTATTTT	CASSRRLVDTQYF
TRBV7-9	.	TRBJ2-3	.	TGTGCCAGCAGCTCTGAGCGGGGCACAGATACGCAGTATTTT	CASSSERGTDTQYF
TRBV27	TRBD2	TRBJ2-1	.	TGTGCCAGCAGTTTACGCGGACTAGCGGCAACCAATGAGCAGTTCTTC	CASSLRGLAATNEQFF